These 27 T cell receptor beta chains were sequenced from one sample in a study of T cell responses to AZD1222 COVID-19 vaccine. Measured with immunoSEQ multiplex PCR; TCRdb has only the in-frame clones, and not every one. This table has about 120,000 clones, roughly 86% appearing once. The sample consisted of peripheral blood, taken on day 0 of AZD1222 vaccination. The receptors derive from an adult in good health.

The genes are TRBV12-3 or TRBV12-4 and TRBJ1-2; the D gene is possibly TRBD1 (6 bases). The CDR3 is made up of 12 amino acids. Trimming took off 3 bases at V and 6 bases at J, with 8 bases between the two ends. CDR3 DNA: TGTGCCAGCAGTTTGGGGGCGGATGGCTACACCTTC. Translation: CASSLGADGYTF.

Here the CDR3 DNA reads TGCAGCGTTTCCGCAGGGGCCGGGGAGCTGTTTTTT. Its protein is CSVSAGAGELFF. The chain joins TRBV29-1 to TRBJ2-2, with a tentative D call TRBD1 (6 bases). The germline V gene encodes CDR1 SQVTM and CDR2 ANQGSEA. With 5 bases removed from V and 6 bases from J, the gap between germline ends came to 10 bases. This CDR3 is built from 12 residues.

The chain couples TRBV28 to TRBJ1-1; no clear D gene. The V end was cut by 8 bases, the J end by 0 bases, with 10 bases between. This CDR3 region has 13 residues. Germline CDR1 is MDHEN and CDR2 is SYDVKM. CDR3 protein: CASLHPMNTEAFF. The CDR3 coding sequence is TGTGCCAGCCTACATCCCATGAACACTGAAGCTTTCTTT.

This chain uses TRBV27 with TRBJ1-4; D ambiguous. Deletions cut 5 bases from V and 7 bases from J, with 17 bases between. CDR1 is MNHEY and CDR2 is SMNVEV in the germline V gene (reference sequence). The CDR3 has 15 residues. The CDR3 DNA reads as TGTGCCAGCAGTCCCCCAGCGTCCCGGGGTGAAAAACTGTTTTTT. Amino acid sequence: CASSPPASRGEKLFF.

The CDR3 nucleotides read TGTGCCAGCAAGGACGGTAACTATGGCTACACCTTC. This translates into CASKDGNYGYTF. V and J are TRBV6-5 and TRBJ1-2, with D unclear. V shed 7 bases and J shed 1 base, with 7 bases lying between them. The CDR3 is made up of 12 amino acids. CDR1 is MNHEY and CDR2 is SVGAGI in the germline V gene.

The chain uses TRBV27 and TRBJ2-1; TRBD1 agrees at 7 bases. The CDR3 spans 16 residues. J gave up 7 bases and V 7 bases, and 16 bases lay outside the gene matches. Looked up from germline, CDR1 is MNHEY and CDR2 is SMNVEV (reference sequence). CDR3 residues: CASTKTRPTGMNEQFF. The CDR3 region has the DNA TGTGCCAGCACTAAGACCCGCCCGACAGGGATGAATGAGCAGTTCTTC.

The chain uses TRBV5-8 and TRBJ2-6; TRBD1 is a possible D gene (5 bases). The CDR3 totals 17 residues. CDR1 is SGHTS, CDR2 YDEGEE, per germline. V lost 2 bases and J 4 bases, leaving 16 bases between the germline ends. The CDR3 spells CASSLRPSGFGANVLTF. As DNA, the CDR3 is TGTGCCAGCAGCTTAAGGCCGTCAGGGTTCGGGGCCAACGTCCTGACTTTC. Looking up the rest from reference TRBV5-8 and TRBJ2-6 gives the full variable domain: EAGVTQSPTHLIKTRGQQATLRCSPISGHTSVYWYQQALGLGLQFLLWYDEGEERNRGNFPPRFSGRQFPNYSSELNVNALELEDSALYLCASSLRPSGFGANVLTFGAGSRLTVL.

With respect to this clone: The junction shows a germline mismatch at one end, possibly a read error. CDR3: CASSSGVVDIF. Here the CDR3 DNA reads TGTGCCAGCAGTTCCGGGGTGGTGGACATCTTC. The rearrangement links TRBV28 to TRBJ2-1; D may be TRBD1 or TRBD2 (5 bases each). Germline V lookup: CDR1 MDHEN, CDR2 SYDVKM. This CDR3 spans 11 amino acids.

The chain couples TRBV18 to TRBJ1-4; 10 bases are a match to TRBD1. The length of the CDR3 is 17 residues. Per germline, CDR1 KGHSH and CDR2 LQKENI. V lost 4 bases and J lost 5; bases outside the gene matches: 10. This CDR3 reads CASSRRKTGGDNEKLFF. In DNA form, the CDR3 reads TGTGCCAGCTCACGGAGGAAGACAGGGGGCGACAATGAAAAACTGTTTTTT.

The chain uses TRBV19 and TRBJ1-2; no clear D gene. V gave up 1 base and J gave up 7 bases, with 16 bases separating them. This CDR3 is 15 amino acids long. Germline V lookup: CDR1 LNHDA, CDR2 SQIVND (reference sequence). The CDR3 sequence: CASSIGPTQRGGYTF. The CDR3 nucleotides read TGTGCCAGTAGTATAGGGCCCACCCAGCGAGGTGGCTACACCTTC. The variable domain in full, with the rest retrieved from reference TRBV19 and TRBJ1-2, is DGGITQSPKYLFRKEGQNVTLSCEQNLNHDAMYWYRQDPGQGLRLIYYSQIVNDFQKGDIAEGYSVSREKKESFPLTVTSAQKNPTAFYLCASSIGPTQRGGYTFGSGTRLTVV.

The chain has TRBV7-8 and TRBJ1-2, with a tentative D call TRBD1 (5 bases). V gave up 2 bases and J gave up 3 bases, with 7 bases separating them. Germline CDR1 is SGHVS and CDR2 is FQNEAQ. The CDR3 extends over 13 amino acids. The CDR3 here is CASSLIGDYGYTF. CDR3 DNA: TGTGCCAGCAGCTTAATAGGGGACTATGGCTACACCTTC.

This clone was detected once. This chain links TRBV19 with TRBJ1-5; D is ambiguous. Germline CDR1 reads LNHDA; CDR2 reads SQIVND (reference sequence). The V gene lost 2 bases and the J gene lost 3 bases, with 8 bases spanning the gap. This CDR3 has 14 amino acids. The CDR3, as DNA: TGTGCCAGTAGTATATCGGGGATCAATCAGCCCCAGCATTTT. It specifies CASSISGINQPQHF.

The chain couples TRBV5-1 to TRBJ1-2; 11 bases are shared with TRBD1. The CDR3 runs to 15 residues. Germline V gene lookup returns CDR1 SGHRS and CDR2 YFSETQ. The ends lost 4 bases at V and 6 bases at J; junction bases unmatched: 8. Written as DNA, the CDR3 is TGCGCCAGCAGCCCCTGGACAGGGGGCGAGGATGGCTACACCTTC. Its translation: CASSPWTGGEDGYTF. The full variable domain, rest sourced from reference TRBV5-1 and TRBJ1-2, is KAGVTQTPRYLIKTRGQQVTLSCSPISGHRSVSWYQQTPGQGLQFLFEYFSETQRNKGNFPGRFSGRQFSNSRSEMNVSTLELGDSALYLCASSPWTGGEDGYTFGSGTRLTVV.

This chain connects TRBV11-2 to TRBJ1-1; TRBD1 is a possible D gene (5 bases). Trimming cost V 4 bases and J 4 bases, with 19 bases left between them. This CDR3 is 16 amino acids long. Germline CDR1 SGHAT, CDR2 FQNNGV. The CDR3 spells CASSSPAGNFGTEAFF. DNA for the CDR3: TGTGCCAGCAGCTCCCCCGCAGGGAATTTCGGCACTGAAGCTTTCTTT.

The gene calls are TRBV5-8 and TRBJ2-3; 9 bases agree with TRBD2. The CDR3 sequence is 16 residues long. Germline-derived CDR1 and CDR2 are SGHTS and YDEGEE. V shed 0 bases, J shed 2 bases, and the junction held 4 bases outside the gene matches. The chain's CDR3 is CASSLESGRTTDTQYF. CDR3 coding DNA: TGTGCCAGCAGCTTGGAGAGCGGGAGGACCACAGATACGCAGTATTTT.

This chain links TRBV2 with TRBJ2-7; TRBD1 matches 8 bases. The ends lost 6 bases at V and 3 bases at J; junction bases unmatched: 10. The CDR3 length is 15 residues. Germline loops: CDR1 SNHLY, CDR2 FYNNEI. CDR3 bases: TGTGCCAGCAGGGCAGACAGGGGCCGAAACTACGAGCAGTACTTC. Translation: CASRADRGRNYEQYF.

The CDR3 DNA reads as TGTGCCAGTAGTCTCTTAACCGGGACAGCCCTCGGCTACACCTTC. Residues: CASSLLTGTALGYTF. The chain employs TRBV19 and TRBJ1-2; TRBD1 aligns across 7 bases. The CDR3 extends over 15 amino acids. With 5 bases clipped from V and 8 bases from J, the junction kept 14 bases outside the gene matches. The germline CDR1 and CDR2 sequences are LNHDA and SQIVND (reference sequence).

Remarks on this clone: The junction differs from germline at one of its ends, possibly a read error. CDR3 residues: CASSIKGVKLLF. DNA for the CDR3: TGTGCCAGCAGTATAAAGGGGGTAAAACTGCTTTTT. The V call is TRBV5-6, the J call TRBJ1-4, with D tentatively TRBD1 (6 bases). This CDR3 is built from 12 residues. Per germline, CDR1 SGHDT and CDR2 YYEEEE. Full variable domain (outside the CDR3, taken from reference TRBV5-6 and TRBJ1-4): DAGVTQSPTHLIKTRGQQVTLRCSPKSGHDTVSWYQQALGQGPQFIFQYYEEEERQRGNFPDRFSGHQFPNYSSELNVNALLLGDSALYLCASSIKGVKLLFGSGTQLSVL.

V gene TRBV27 combines with J gene TRBJ1-6; no clear D. The CDR3 loop spans 12 amino acids. Trimming cost V 2 bases and J 10 bases, with 6 bases left between them. Germline V gene data show CDR1 as MNHEY and CDR2 as SMNVEV (reference sequence). The CDR3 here is CASSLMGSPLHF. The CDR3 DNA sequence: TGTGCCAGCAGTTTAATGGGGTCACCCCTCCACTTT.

This clone was seen just once. The V gene is TRBV7-9, the J gene TRBJ2-4; D may be TRBD2 (6 bases). CDR1 is SEHNR, CDR2 FQNEAQ, per germline (reference sequence). This CDR3 region has 15 residues. The V end lost 4 bases, the J end lost 3 bases, and 13 bases lay between the germline ends. The chain's CDR3 is CASSSPGVGKNIQYF. The CDR3 DNA reads TGTGCCAGCAGCTCCCCGGGGGTGGGCAAAAACATTCAGTACTTC.

V and J are TRBV14 and TRBJ2-3; the D call may be TRBD1 or TRBD2 (5 bases each). Between the trimmed V and J ends, which lost 1 base and 2 bases, there was a span of 10 bases. Germline values: CDR1 SGHDN, CDR2 FVKESK. The CDR3 is 15 amino acids. CDR3 nucleotide sequence: TGTGCCAGCAGCCAAGGAGGGGACCTCACAGATACGCAGTATTTT. Encoded protein: CASSQGGDLTDTQYF.

The J gene is TRBJ2-7, the V gene TRBV5-5; D is unclear. This CDR3 spans 15 amino acids. Deletions cut 4 bases from V and 4 bases from J, with 18 bases between. Germline-derived CDR1 and CDR2 are SGHKS and YYEKEE (reference sequence). CDR3 sequence (DNA): TGTGCCAGCAGCCGGACCGGGCTTCTTGCGTACGAGCAGTACTTC. Its protein product is CASSRTGLLAYEQYF. Combining the CDR3 with reference TRBV5-5 and TRBJ2-7 gives the whole variable domain DAGVTQSPTHLIKTRGQQVTLRCSPISGHKSVSWYQQVLGQGPQFIFQYYEKEERGRGNFPDRFSARQFPNYSSELNVNALLLGDSALYLCASSRTGLLAYEQYFGPGTRLTVT.

The V call is TRBV5-4, the J call TRBJ1-2; TRBD1 matches 9 bases. The germline V gene has CDR1 SGHNT and CDR2 YYREEE (reference sequence). This CDR3 spans 15 amino acids. Trimming removed 4 bases from V and 2 bases from J; junction bases left unmatched: 6. CDR3 DNA: TGTGCCAGCAGCGCGCGACAGGGGGAGAACTATGGCTACACCTTC. Its protein product is CASSARQGENYGYTF. Together with reference TRBV5-4 and TRBJ1-2, the CDR3 gives the full variable domain: ETGVTQSPTHLIKTRGQQVTLRCSSQSGHNTVSWYQQALGQGPQFIFQYYREEENGRGNFPPRFSGLQFPNYSSELNVNALELDDSALYLCASSARQGENYGYTFGSGTRLTVV.

V gene TRBV4-1 combines with J gene TRBJ2-5, with TRBD2 matching over 10 bases. The V and J ends lost 0 bases and 4 bases, in that order; junction bases with no gene match: 14. Germline V gene data show CDR1 as MGHRA and CDR2 as YSYEKL. The CDR3 covers 19 residues. In nucleotides, the CDR3 is TGCGCCAGCAGCCAAGATGGGGGACTAGCGAGACCCGGAGGAGAGACCCAGTACTTC. It specifies CASSQDGGLARPGGETQYF.

The V gene is TRBV6-5, the J gene TRBJ2-6; D is undetermined. CDR1 is MNHEY and CDR2 is SVGAGI in the germline V gene. The CDR3 extends over 13 amino acids. V gave up 4 bases and J gave up 4 bases, with 5 bases separating them. CDR3 sequence reads: CASSSSGANVLTF. CDR3 in DNA: TGTGCCAGCAGTTCTTCCGGGGCCAACGTCCTGACTTTC.

The gene calls are TRBV7-9 and TRBJ2-5, with D uncertain. With 6 bases removed from V and 1 base from J, the gap between germline ends came to 12 bases. CDR1 is SEHNR, CDR2 FQNEAQ, per germline (reference sequence). The CDR3 covers 14 residues. CDR3 sequence reads: CASRDRAGQETQYF. The CDR3 DNA reads TGTGCCAGCAGAGATCGAGCTGGCCAAGAGACCCAGTACTTC.

The V call is TRBV13, the J call TRBJ2-1; 12 bases map to TRBD2. V gave up 5 bases and J gave up 9 bases; unmatched junction bases: 8. This CDR3 region has 15 residues. The germline V gene encodes CDR1 PRHDT and CDR2 FYEKMQ (reference sequence). CDR3: CASSAELAGGSEQFF. The CDR3 coding sequence is TGTGCCAGCAGCGCCGAACTAGCGGGAGGTAGTGAGCAGTTCTTC.